The present entry profiles one T cell receptor beta chain with its context. Its antigen is currently unknown. This table comes from immunoSEQ multiplex PCR, and its TCRdb copy is limited to in-frame clones, with some not included. The data show 43,000 or so clones, about 88% seen once. The data are from a study of OX40 agonist ivuxolimab in advanced cancers. Whole-study context: Hepatocellular carcinoma, melanoma, renal cell or head and neck cancer affected the dose-escalation patients.

Germline values: CDR1 SGHTA, CDR2 FQGNSA. V shed 1 base and J 2 bases; nucleotides not matched to a gene: 9. The CDR3 length is 18 residues. Findings of the study overall: Both CD4+ and CD8+ T cell populations in blood had undergone clonal expansion by week 6 at 0.1 to 3.0 mg/kg.

The material sequenced was CD4+ or CD8+ T cells sorted from blood, taken in a trial of the OX40 agonist ivuxolimab. The chain joins TRBV7-2 to TRBJ2-7; TRBD1 aligns across 12 bases. This clonotype originated in an adult with an advanced solid tumor such as melanoma, head and neck, liver or kidney cancer. The CDR3 coding sequence is TGTGCCAGCAGCTTAGGGGGACAGGGGGCGATATACCCCTACGAGCAGTACTTC. Its protein product is CASSLGGQGAIYPYEQYF.